The 29 T cell receptor beta chains below all came from one sample that was sequenced in a study of T cells in Graves' hyperthyroidism and ophthalmopathy. TCR beta CDR3 sequences were amplified from RNA transcripts. A first-round RT-PCR of the TCR CDR3 used the HTBI primer set. TCRdb re-derived calls from the multiplex PCR reads in MiXCR, one entry per CDR3 protein. The sample includes about 770,000 distinct CDR3 sequences, 18% of them seen just once. The source material was blood. Receptors were obtained from a woman in her forties or fifties with Graves' hyperthyroidism that later progressed to Graves' ophthalmopathy.

V gene TRBV5-1 combines with J gene TRBJ2-3; TRBD1 matches 12 bases. Trimming cost V 4 bases and J 4 bases; bases outside gene matches: 4. Germline lookup yields CDR1 SGHRS and CDR2 YFSETQ. This CDR3 is 15 amino acids long. CDR3 bases: TGCGCCAGCAGCAAGGGACAGGGGGCTGCAGATACGCAGTATTTT. Protein: CASSKGQGAADTQYF.

There are a few counts of this clonotype. The rearrangement joins TRBV16 to TRBJ1-2; tentative D call: TRBD1 (5 bases). V was trimmed by 2 bases and J by 6 bases, leaving 16 bases between them. Germline CDR1 reads KGHSY; CDR2 reads FQNENV. The CDR3 extends over 15 amino acids. The CDR3 coding sequence is TGTGCCAGCAGCCAAGAGACGATTGGGGGAAATGGCTACACCTTC. It translates to CASSQETIGGNGYTF. Full variable domain (rest looked up from reference TRBV16 and TRBJ1-2): GEEVAQTPKHLVRGEGQKAKLYCAPIKGHSYVFWYQQVLKNEFKFLISFQNENVFDETGMPKERFSAKCLPNSPCSLEIQATKLEDSAVYFCASSQETIGGNGYTFGSGTRLTVV.

Ten or more counts support this clonotype. The chain couples TRBV7-8 to TRBJ1-2; D call uncertain. The germline V and J ends were trimmed by 5 bases and 4 bases, with 11 bases remaining between them. The CDR3 extends over 13 amino acids. The germline V gene encodes CDR1 SGHVS and CDR2 FQNEAQ. The CDR3 nucleotides are TGTGCCAGCAGCCGAGGGCCCCGCTATGGCTACACCTTC. Its protein product is CASSRGPRYGYTF.

This clonotype has ten or more counts. The chain joins TRBV12-3 or TRBV12-4 to TRBJ2-1; a possible D gene is TRBD2 (6 bases). The CDR3 is 15 amino acids. Between the trimmed V and J ends, which lost 6 bases and 2 bases, there was a span of 14 bases. The CDR3 DNA reads TGTGCCAGCAGGGGAGGCGGAAGAACCTACAATGAGCAGTTCTTC. This codes for CASRGGGRTYNEQFF.

This clonotype was observed many times. The V gene is TRBV13, the J gene TRBJ2-7; 7 bases agree with TRBD2. This CDR3 contains 14 residues. Germline CDR1 PRHDT, CDR2 FYEKMQ (reference sequence). The V segment lost 5 bases and the J segment 1 base; nucleotides outside the gene matches: 5. CDR3 nucleotide sequence: TGTGCCAGCAGCCCCCGGGAGGAATCCTACGAGCAGTACTTC. The encoded protein is CASSPREESYEQYF.

The chain combines TRBV7-9 with TRBJ2-2; D is uncertain. This CDR3 contains 13 residues. V lost 8 bases and J 1 base, leaving 8 bases between the germline ends. Germline V gene sequence: CDR1 SEHNR, CDR2 FQNEAQ (reference sequence). CDR3 residues: CASSTENTGELFF. The CDR3 nucleotides are TGTGCCAGCTCGACGGAGAACACCGGGGAGCTGTTTTTT.

This clonotype occurred many times. J is TRBJ2-5 and V is TRBV30; maybe TRBD1 (6 bases). V was pared by 8 bases and J by 13 bases, with 20 bases between. Germline assignment: CDR1 GTSNPN and CDR2 SVGIG (reference sequence). This CDR3 is built from 11 residues. The CDR3 here is CAKHHRDNLYF. CDR3 nucleotide sequence: TGTGCCAAACACCACCGGGACAACCTGTACTTC.

The chain couples TRBV12-3 or TRBV12-4 to TRBJ2-1; D not resolved. V was shortened by 3 bases and J by 15 bases, with 18 bases between the two germline ends. The CDR3 has 13 residues. DNA of the CDR3: TGTGCCAGCAGTTTTAACCCAAGTCAGGCTTGGTTCTTC. This codes for CASSFNPSQAWFF.

The chain has TRBV10-3 and TRBJ2-7, with D possibly matching TRBD1 (6 bases). V was cut by 4 bases and J by 4 bases, with 14 bases left in between. Germline-derived CDR1 and CDR2 are ENHRY and SYGVKD. The CDR3 loop spans 14 amino acids. Written as DNA, the CDR3 is TGTGCCATCAGTGGGACAGATGGACGATACGAGCAGTACTTC. Protein product: CAISGTDGRYEQYF.

This clonotype was counted once. The chain links TRBV4-1 to TRBJ2-7; TRBD1 matches at 9 bases. The CDR3 has 16 amino acids. The J segment lost 3 bases and the V segment lost 1 base, leaving 7 bases of the junction unmatched. CDR1 is MGHRA, CDR2 YSYEKL, per germline. This CDR3 is CASSQVTGTGIYEQYF. For the CDR3, the DNA is TGCGCCAGCAGCCAAGTCACCGGGACAGGGATCTACGAGCAGTACTTC.

This clonotype was counted at least ten times. This chain links TRBV5-4 with TRBJ2-1, with 7 positions matching TRBD1. This CDR3 contains 14 residues. With 4 bases clipped from V and 5 bases from J, the junction kept 6 bases outside the gene matches. Germline values: CDR1 SGHNT, CDR2 YYREEE (reference sequence). The CDR3 DNA sequence: TGTGCCAGCAGCGAACAGGGGTATAACAATGAGCAGTTCTTC. Translated, it gives CASSEQGYNNEQFF. Complete variable domain (other parts from reference TRBV5-4 and TRBJ2-1): ETGVTQSPTHLIKTRGQQVTLRCSSQSGHNTVSWYQQALGQGPQFIFQYYREEENGRGNFPPRFSGLQFPNYSSELNVNALELDDSALYLCASSEQGYNNEQFFGPGTRLTVL.

The V and J genes are TRBV4-1 and TRBJ1-2, with TRBD1 matching 7 bases. Unmatched junction bases numbered 1, after V lost 3 bases and J lost 3 bases. The CDR3 length is 13 residues. CDR1 and CDR2 from the germline V gene are MGHRA and YSYEKL. The CDR3 nucleotides are TGCGCCAGCAGCCATACAGGGGACTATGGCTACACCTTC. This codes for CASSHTGDYGYTF.

Many counts were recorded for this clonotype. The J gene is TRBJ1-2, the V gene TRBV5-5; a possible D gene is TRBD1 (6 bases). V was trimmed by 2 bases and J by 7 bases, leaving 18 bases between them. CDR3 length: 15 residues. The germline V gene encodes CDR1 SGHKS and CDR2 YYEKEE (reference sequence). CDR3 sequence: CASSLSSTGTGGYTF. The CDR3 nucleotides read TGTGCCAGCAGCTTATCATCGACAGGAACGGGTGGCTACACCTTC.

There are many counts of this clonotype. The chain carries TRBV2 and TRBJ2-7; TRBD2 is a possible D gene (5 bases). V was trimmed by 9 bases and J by 6 bases, leaving 21 bases between them. CDR1 is SNHLY and CDR2 is FYNNEI in the germline V gene. The CDR3 consists of 14 residues. The DNA of the CDR3 is TGTGCCAGACTGAACCCCCGGGGTCCGCGCGAGCAGTACTTC. Protein: CARLNPRGPREQYF.

The sample holds a few counts of this clonotype. The V and J genes are TRBV18 and TRBJ1-1; no firm D call. The CDR3 extends over 15 amino acids. The germline V and J ends were trimmed by 1 base and 6 bases, with 15 bases remaining between them. CDR1 KGHSH and CDR2 LQKENI come from the germline V gene. CDR3 in DNA: TGTGCCAGCTCACCACGGGAGGGTCCCGGGTCTGAAGCTTTCTTT. It is translated as CASSPREGPGSEAFF.

In this sample, this clonotype turned up many times. The V gene is TRBV7-8, the J gene TRBJ1-2; D is ambiguous. Germline assignment: CDR1 SGHVS and CDR2 FQNEAQ. Trimming cost V 3 bases and J 0 bases, with 14 bases left between them. This CDR3 has 16 residues. The CDR3 DNA is TGTGCCAGCAGCTTGGTCCGATACCCATCTAACTATGGCTACACCTTC. This encodes CASSLVRYPSNYGYTF.

This clonotype came up many times. The V and J genes are TRBV20-1 and TRBJ2-5; a possible D gene is TRBD2 (6 bases). V shed 6 bases and J shed 6 bases, with 17 bases lying between them. Germline assignment: CDR1 DFQATT and CDR2 SNEGSKA (reference sequence). This CDR3 spans 13 amino acids. The CDR3 protein is CSAPSRRAKTQYF. The CDR3 bases are TGCAGTGCCCCGAGTCGGAGGGCGAAGACCCAGTACTTC.

This clonotype was seen repeatedly, ten times or more. The chain combines TRBV12-3 or TRBV12-4 with TRBJ1-3; no firm D call. Trimming removed 6 bases at V and 4 bases at J, with 13 bases between. The CDR3 contains 14 residues. The CDR3 DNA reads TGTGCCAGCAGAGGTACAGCCTTGGGAAACACCATATATTTT. Protein product: CASRGTALGNTIYF.

This clonotype was observed at least ten times. The CDR3 reads CASSLGAGWRSYNEQFF. The CDR3 bases are TGTGCCAGCAGCTTAGGAGCAGGGTGGAGGTCCTACAATGAGCAGTTCTTC. This chain joins TRBV7-2 and TRBJ2-1; possibly TRBD1 or TRBD2 for D (5 bases each). V was pared by 1 base and J by 1 base, with 14 bases between. The CDR3 runs to 17 residues. Germline CDR1 SGHTA, CDR2 FQGNSA.

J is TRBJ1-2 and V is TRBV12-3 or TRBV12-4; D call uncertain. CDR3 length: 13 amino acids. Deletions cut 7 bases from V and 7 bases from J, with 16 bases between. The DNA for the CDR3 is TGTGCCAGCACCCTCAGGCAGGCCGGTGGCTACACCTTC. Translating gives CASTLRQAGGYTF.

This clonotype showed up just a few times. This chain connects TRBV3-1 to TRBJ2-2; 8 bases line up with TRBD1. The trim removed 3 bases at V and 5 bases at J, leaving 5 bases unmatched. Germline CDR1 LGHDT, CDR2 YNNKEL (reference sequence). The CDR3 is 15 amino acids. The DNA for the CDR3 is TGTGCCAGCAGCCAGAGACAGGGGAGTACCGGGGAGCTGTTTTTT. Translated, it gives CASSQRQGSTGELFF.

This chain uses TRBV19 with TRBJ2-5; maybe TRBD2 (6 bases). V was trimmed by 3 bases and J by 7 bases, leaving 15 bases between them. CDR3 size: 14 residues. Germline V gene lookup returns CDR1 LNHDA and CDR2 SQIVND (reference sequence). CDR3 bases: TGTGCCAGTAGTATCTACAAGGGAGGTGGGACCCAGTACTTC. It yields the protein CASSIYKGGGTQYF.

Details on this clonotype: A much larger clone sits a single nucleotide away, making a read error possible. The CDR3 sequence: CASSLGQPTEAFF. CDR3 bases: TGTGCCAGCAGCTTGGGACAACCCACTGAAGCTTTCTTT. The chain employs TRBV7-9 and TRBJ1-1; a weak D match, TRBD1 (6 bases). The germline gives CDR1 SEHNR, CDR2 FQNEAQ (reference sequence). V was cut by 3 bases and J by 4 bases, with 9 bases left in between. The CDR3 loop spans 13 amino acids.

The gene calls are TRBV20-1 and TRBJ2-2; D tentatively reads TRBD1 or TRBD2 (7 bases each). The germline CDR1 and CDR2 sequences are DFQATT and SNEGSKA (reference sequence). V dropped 1 base and J dropped 2 bases, with 20 bases sitting between them. The CDR3 loop spans 18 amino acids. Written as DNA, the CDR3 is TGCAGTGCTAGAGCCTCAGGGGGGGGGGGGCTTAACACCGGGGAGCTGTTTTTT. Its translation: CSARASGGGGLNTGELFF.

This clonotype was detected only a few times. The rearrangement joins TRBV12-3 or TRBV12-4 to TRBJ1-1; D gene uncertain. V shed 6 bases and J shed 1 base, with 15 bases lying between them. The CDR3 totals 15 residues. CDR3 region: CASRLSSTANTEAFF. The CDR3 DNA follows: TGTGCCAGCAGGTTGTCTTCTACAGCGAACACTGAAGCTTTCTTT.

Notes on this clonotype: A clone one base away is much larger, so this may be a read error. The CDR3, as DNA: TGTGCCACCAGCAGTGCTACAGGGGCGTCCGGGGAGCTGCTTTTT. Amino acids: CATSSATGASGELLF. The chain is built from TRBV15 and TRBJ2-2, with 7 bases that match TRBD1. The CDR3 is 15 residues long. From germline, CDR1 is LNHNV and CDR2 YYDKDF (reference sequence).

This clonotype was counted at least ten times. This sequence joins TRBV11-2 and TRBJ1-1; no definite D call. In germline, CDR1 is SGHAT, CDR2 FQNNGV. V was clipped by 8 bases and J by 1 base, with 8 bases between them. The CDR3 totals 12 residues. The CDR3 loop is CASCFGNTEAFF. In DNA, the CDR3 is TGTGCCAGCTGTTTCGGGAACACTGAAGCTTTCTTT.

The table lists this clonotype with many counts. V usage is TRBV12-3 or TRBV12-4 and J usage is TRBJ2-2, with a tentative D call TRBD2 (7 bases). With 4 bases removed from V and 6 bases from J, the gap between germline ends came to 15 bases. This CDR3 has 15 residues. CDR3 protein: CASSWSRGGSGELFF. CDR3 nucleotides: TGTGCCAGCAGTTGGTCGAGGGGGGGATCCGGGGAGCTGTTTTTT.

This clonotype was seen a few times. The V gene is TRBV25-1, the J gene TRBJ2-7; D tentatively reads TRBD1 or TRBD2 (5 bases each). Trimming shortened V by 6 bases and J by 5 bases, and 17 bases separated the two germline ends. The CDR3 is 14 residues long. CDR1 and CDR2 (germline): MGHDK, SYGVNS. The CDR3 DNA follows: TGTGCCAGCAGCACGGGATGGGGGACCGACGAGCAGTACTTC. Translating it yields CASSTGWGTDEQYF.